The 21 T cell receptor beta chains below all came from one sample that was sequenced in a study of CD8 T cells in ankylosing spondylitis. In TCRdb, the 5' RACE reads were re-called with MiXCR into one record per CDR3 protein. Among some 350,000 distinct CDR3 sequences, roughly 14% were seen once, and the ten largest hold 1.1%. The sample was blood, either unsorted or a sorted T cell fraction (not recorded which). Receptors originate from a male donor with ankylosing spondylitis or in good health (not recorded which).

This clonotype was observed a handful of times. The V call is TRBV7-2, the J call TRBJ2-5; D assignment may be TRBD1 or TRBD2 (5 bases each). Germline assignment: CDR1 SGHTA and CDR2 FQGNSA. The V end lost 5 bases, the J end lost 1 base, and 14 bases lay between the germline ends. The CDR3 is 15 amino acids. In DNA form, the CDR3 reads TGTGCCAGCAGCCCCACGGGACGGACCCAAGAGACCCAGTACTTC. Its protein is CASSPTGRTQETQYF.

This rearrangement joins TRBV12-3 or TRBV12-4 to TRBJ1-1; D perhaps matches TRBD1 (6 bases). This CDR3 region has 15 residues. V was cut by 5 bases and J by 0 bases, with 13 bases left in between. The CDR3 spells CASSPTGTLNTEAFF. In DNA form, the CDR3 reads TGTGCCAGCAGTCCCACCGGGACACTGAACACTGAAGCTTTCTTT.

This clonotype came up a few times. This chain links TRBV12-3 or TRBV12-4 with TRBJ1-5; 11 bases fit TRBD1. The CDR3 sequence is 14 residues long. J was trimmed by 8 bases and V by 5 bases; bases with no gene match: 5. This CDR3 is CASSRTGGREPQHF. The CDR3 region has the DNA TGTGCCAGCAGTCGGACAGGGGGCAGGGAGCCCCAGCATTTT.

The V call is TRBV5-1, the J call TRBJ2-3, with D perhaps matching TRBD1 or TRBD2 (5 bases each). Germline V CDR1 and CDR2: SGHRS, YFSETQ. V was pared by 0 bases and J by 0 bases, with 14 bases between. This CDR3 has 17 residues. In DNA form, the CDR3 reads TGCGCCAGCAGCTTGGTTCAGGGAGTCGCTAGCACAGATACGCAGTATTTT. Protein sequence: CASSLVQGVASTDTQYF.

This clonotype was observed a handful of times. The V and J genes are TRBV7-2 and TRBJ2-7, with D possibly being TRBD2 (6 bases). Germline V lookup: CDR1 SGHTA, CDR2 FQGNSA. Trimming shortened V by 3 bases and J by 6 bases, and 12 bases separated the two germline ends. The CDR3 extends over 13 amino acids. The CDR3 nucleotides read TGTGCCAGCAGCTTCAGGGACTCTCGCGAGCAGTACTTC. Translated, it gives CASSFRDSREQYF.

There are many counts of this clonotype. The chain is built from TRBV5-1 and TRBJ2-5; TRBD1 matches 7 bases. The CDR3 has 14 amino acids. Germline loops: CDR1 SGHRS, CDR2 YFSETQ. V lost 2 bases, J lost 3 bases, and 4 bases stayed unmatched. CDR3 DNA sequence: TGCGCCAGCAGCTTAGGGACAGCTAAAGAGACCCAGTACTTC. Translation gives CASSLGTAKETQYF.

This clonotype was observed a handful of times. The gene calls are TRBV7-9 and TRBJ2-7; D may match TRBD1 or TRBD2 (5 bases each). The CDR3 is 13 residues long. V lost 6 bases to trimming and J lost 5 bases, with 14 bases between them. In germline, CDR1 is SEHNR, CDR2 FQNEAQ (reference sequence). Written as DNA, the CDR3 is TGTGCCAGCAGACCGGGACCCTCGGACGAGCAGTACTTC. Its translation is CASRPGPSDEQYF. Full variable domain (missing parts from reference TRBV7-9 and TRBJ2-7): DTGVSQNPRHKITKRGQNVTFRCDPISEHNRLYWYRQTLGQGPEFLTYFQNEAQLEKSRLLSDRFSAERPKGSFSTLEIQRTEQGDSAMYLCASRPGPSDEQYFGPGTRLTVT.

The genes are TRBV5-1 and TRBJ2-3; D uncertain. The V and J ends lost 1 base and 2 bases respectively, with 8 bases between them. This CDR3 region has 14 residues. The germline gives CDR1 SGHRS, CDR2 YFSETQ. The DNA of the CDR3 is TGCGCCAGCAGCTTGTCTCCTTCCACAGATACGCAGTATTTT. Its protein product is CASSLSPSTDTQYF.

This clonotype was seen a handful of times. The chain recombines TRBV5-1 with TRBJ2-5; D ambiguous. CDR1 SGHRS and CDR2 YFSETQ come from the germline V gene. The CDR3 totals 13 residues. Trimming left V 0 bases short and J 2 bases short, with 5 bases between. In DNA, the CDR3 is TGCGCCAGCAGCTTGGAAATTCAAGAGACCCAGTACTTC. It codes for CASSLEIQETQYF.

This clonotype turned up a few times. The CDR3 DNA follows: TGTGCCAGCAGCATAAACGCCGTGAACGCTTTCTTT. Its translation is CASSINAVNAFF. This chain links TRBV5-5 with TRBJ1-1; D is unresolved. The CDR3 has 12 residues. V was pared by 4 bases and J by 11 bases, with 15 bases between. Germline V gene lookup returns CDR1 SGHKS and CDR2 YYEKEE (reference sequence).

This clonotype was detected only a few times. The V gene is TRBV24-1, the J gene TRBJ2-1, with 8 bases lining up with TRBD2. Trimming removed 5 bases from V and 0 bases from J; junction bases left unmatched: 2. Germline V gives CDR1 KGHDR, CDR2 SFDVKD. This CDR3 comprises 15 residues. As DNA, the CDR3 is TGTGCCACCAGTGCGGCGGGAGGCTCCTACAATGAGCAGTTCTTC. Translating it yields CATSAAGGSYNEQFF.

This clonotype was observed many times. The chain links TRBV12-3 or TRBV12-4 to TRBJ2-1; TRBD2 matches at 9 bases. The CDR3 totals 15 residues. With 6 bases clipped from V and 4 bases from J, the junction kept 7 bases outside the gene matches. CDR3 residues: CASSLSGGPYNEQFF. Written as DNA, the CDR3 is TGTGCCAGCAGCCTAAGCGGGGGGCCTTACAATGAGCAGTTCTTC.

In its sample, this clonotype was seen a few times. The chain is built from TRBV10-3 and TRBJ1-5; unclear D gene. V was cut by 0 bases and J by 2 bases, with 5 bases left in between. Germline loops: CDR1 ENHRY, CDR2 SYGVKD. The CDR3 sequence is 14 residues long. The CDR3 DNA follows: TGTGCCATCAGTGAGTCGGTGGGCAATCAGCCCCAGCATTTT. This gives the protein CAISESVGNQPQHF.

The chain has TRBV5-1 and TRBJ2-5; unclear D gene. Trimming took 7 bases from V and 5 from J, leaving 18 bases between them. CDR1 and CDR2 from the germline V gene are SGHRS and YFSETQ. The CDR3 has 14 amino acids. CDR3: CASSAIGSTETQYF. CDR3 sequence (DNA): TGCGCCAGCTCCGCGATAGGGTCAACGGAGACCCAGTACTTC.

The chain couples TRBV7-8 to TRBJ1-1, with D tentatively TRBD1 (5 bases). This CDR3 is built from 14 residues. Germline-derived CDR1 and CDR2 are SGHVS and FQNEAQ. Trimming stripped 4 bases from V and 1 base from J, with 10 bases between. CDR3 protein: CASSSRDSNTEAFF. In DNA form, the CDR3 reads TGTGCCAGCAGCTCCCGGGACTCGAACACTGAAGCTTTCTTT.

This clonotype has ten or more counts. The chain carries TRBV6-2 or TRBV6-3 and TRBJ1-2; D uncertain. Trimming shortened V by 0 bases and J by 3 bases, and 8 bases separated the two germline ends. The CDR3 length is 14 residues. Per germline, CDR1 MNHEY and CDR2 SVGEGT. The DNA for the CDR3 is TGTGCCAGCAGTTACTCGCCCAAGGACTATGGCTACACCTTC. Its protein is CASSYSPKDYGYTF.

This clonotype has just a few counts. In DNA form, the CDR3 reads TGTGCCAGCCGCCGGGGACTAGTTGCCGGGGAGCTGTTTTTT. Translated, it gives CASRRGLVAGELFF. The gene calls are TRBV2 and TRBJ2-2, with 8 bases matching TRBD2. The CDR3 has 14 amino acids. V lost 8 bases and J lost 6; bases outside the gene matches: 8. CDR1 and CDR2 (germline): SNHLY, FYNNEI.

This chain joins TRBV10-3 and TRBJ2-1; D is unclear. The CDR3 consists of 13 residues. V dropped 2 bases and J dropped 3 bases, with 5 bases sitting between them. Germline CDR1 ENHRY, CDR2 SYGVKD. The CDR3 bases are TGTGCCATCAGTGAGGGACGCTACAATGAGCAGTTCTTC. Protein sequence: CAISEGRYNEQFF.

This chain connects TRBV20-1 to TRBJ2-7, with 7 bases aligning to TRBD1. The CDR3 runs 13 residues. The germline gives CDR1 DFQATT, CDR2 SNEGSKA (reference sequence). V gave up 3 bases and J gave up 3 bases; unmatched junction bases: 5. CDR3 in DNA: TGCAGTGCTAGGGGGACAGCGAACTACGAGCAGTACTTC. Amino acid sequence: CSARGTANYEQYF.

The chain employs TRBV20-1 and TRBJ1-1; D possibly corresponds to TRBD1 (6 bases). The V end lost 0 bases, the J end lost 6 bases, and 14 bases lay between the germline ends. The CDR3 is made up of 14 amino acids. Germline V CDR1 and CDR2: DFQATT, SNEGSKA (reference sequence). Written as DNA, the CDR3 is TGCAGTGCTAGAGATCGAGGGGGGATGGCTGAAGCTTTCTTT. Amino acid sequence: CSARDRGGMAEAFF.

V and J are TRBV3-1 and TRBJ1-5; D possibly corresponds to TRBD1 (5 bases). CDR3 size: 15 residues. In germline, CDR1 is LGHDT, CDR2 YNNKEL (reference sequence). V lost 4 bases, J lost 9 bases, and 19 bases lay in between. The CDR3 DNA is TGTGCCAGCAGCCTCGGGGTCATGGGGGGTCCGCCCCAGCATTTT. Amino acids: CASSLGVMGGPPQHF.